This T cell receptor (beta chain) was sequenced during a study of cytomegalovirus exposure and HLA in healthy donors. Study-level results: The study reported that TCR beta sequences accurately predicted HLA-A and HLA-B alleles in most subjects. The number of N-insertions in an Asian-associated ancestry cluster was reportedly below the roughly 700-donor mean in a later analysis.

Note on this clone: Its antigen is unidentified.

Primers for the PCR totalled 60 Vbeta and 13 Jbeta. Sequencing used immunoSEQ multiplex PCR; TCRdb keeps in-frame clones, though not all of them. The sample carries 150,000 to 200,000 clones, 65% to 85% recorded once. The CDR3 is 14 residues long. The germline V gene has CDR1 GTSNPN and CDR2 SVGIG (reference sequence). V dropped 0 bases and J dropped 5; count of bases not matched to a gene: 3. The receptor was isolated from a woman aged 50 to 60 in good health and CMV-seropositive. Material: PBMCs. J is TRBJ2-1 and V is TRBV30; TRBD1 matches at 8 bases. The CDR3 loop reads CAWSVGQGDNEQFF. As DNA, the CDR3 is TGTGCCTGGAGTGTAGGACAGGGAGACAATGAGCAGTTCTTC.